This passage covers 22 T cell receptor beta chains from one sample sequenced in a study of T-cell memory formation after mild COVID-19. TCRdb recomputed calls from the 5' RACE reads with MiXCR, one row per CDR3 protein. The table shows 150,000 to 200,000 distinct CDR3 sequences, with 20% to 25% occurring only once. Sequenced sample: PBMCs or a T cell subset sorted from them (not recorded which). The receptor source for this set is an adult woman who had mild COVID-19 (a few samples of this study predate the infection). Cell type and time point are not known.

The chain uses TRBV2 and TRBJ2-5; D is perhaps TRBD1 (6 bases). CDR1 is SNHLY, CDR2 FYNNEI, per germline. The CDR3 is 14 amino acids. V shed 7 bases and J shed 3 bases, with 15 bases lying between them. CDR3 amino acids: CASMFLGHEETQYF. CDR3 DNA: TGTGCCAGCATGTTTTTGGGACACGAAGAGACCCAGTACTTC.

V is TRBV12-3 or TRBV12-4 and J is TRBJ1-3, with no clear D. The V end lost 4 bases, the J end lost 0 bases, and 13 bases lay between the germline ends. CDR3 length: 16 residues. The chain's CDR3 is CASSSRQWSSGNTIYF. CDR3 bases: TGTGCCAGCAGTTCGCGTCAGTGGAGCTCTGGAAACACCATATATTTT.

This clonotype has a handful of counts. This chain uses TRBV4-3 with TRBJ2-7; D gene unclear. The CDR3 is 14 residues long. CDR1 and CDR2 (germline): LGHNA, YSLEER. V was cut by 1 base and J by 2 bases, with 9 bases left in between. CDR3 DNA sequence: TGCGCCAGCAGCCAAGGCAGGAAAGCCTACGAGCAGTACTTC. It is translated as CASSQGRKAYEQYF.

This clonotype showed up just once. J is TRBJ2-6 and V is TRBV7-9; weak D call: TRBD2 (5 bases). Trimming stripped 5 bases from V and 2 bases from J, with 22 bases between. This CDR3 region has 19 residues. Per the germline V gene, CDR1 is SEHNR and CDR2 is FQNEAQ (reference sequence). The CDR3 spells CASSPTIPGFSTGANVLTF. In DNA form, the CDR3 reads TGTGCCAGCAGCCCCACGATCCCGGGATTCAGCACTGGGGCCAACGTCCTGACTTTC.

J is TRBJ1-1 and V is TRBV15, with D tentatively TRBD1 (6 bases). CDR3 length: 14 residues. Trimming left V 5 bases short and J 6 bases short, with 16 bases between. Germline values: CDR1 LNHNV, CDR2 YYDKDF (reference sequence). CDR3: CATSSRVGGSEAFF. The DNA of the CDR3 is TGTGCCACCAGCTCCCGGGTAGGGGGGTCTGAAGCTTTCTTT.

This clonotype was seen only a few times. This chain links TRBV4-1 with TRBJ1-6; D remains unclear. V gave up 1 base and J gave up 10 bases, with 5 bases separating them. CDR1 MGHRA and CDR2 YSYEKL come from the germline V gene. The CDR3 length is 12 residues. The CDR3 nucleotides read TGCGCCAGCAGCCAAGTGAACTCACCCCTCCACTTT. Protein: CASSQVNSPLHF.

This clonotype was seen only a few times. The germline gene is not matched at one end of the junction; a read error may be the cause. The chain links TRBV10-3 to TRBJ2-5; D is possibly TRBD2 (6 bases). Germline V gene sequence: CDR1 ENHRY, CDR2 SYGVKD. The CDR3 extends over 14 amino acids. CDR3 coding DNA: TGTGCCACCAGTTCCAATGGAGGGAGGGAGACCCAGTACTTC. Translated, it gives CATSSNGGRETQYF.

The rearrangement uses TRBV9 and TRBJ2-1, with TRBD2 matching over 13 bases. With 1 base clipped from V and 10 bases from J, the junction kept 5 bases outside the gene matches. There are 15 residues in the CDR3. CDR1 is SGDLS and CDR2 is YYNGEE in the germline V gene. DNA of the CDR3: TGTGCCAGCAGCGTAAGACTAGCGGGAGGAGGCGAGCAGTTCTTC. Its protein product is CASSVRLAGGGEQFF.

This chain uses TRBV27 with TRBJ2-5; D might be TRBD2 (5 bases). The CDR3 consists of 15 residues. The V end lost 5 bases, the J end lost 5 bases, and 18 bases lay between the germline ends. The V gene's germline CDR1 is MNHEY and CDR2 SMNVEV (reference sequence). The CDR3 nucleotides read TGTGCCAGCAGTCCCTATTGGGGAGTAGGCGAGACCCAGTACTTC. Amino acid sequence: CASSPYWGVGETQYF.

The V and J genes are TRBV15 and TRBJ2-3; 10 bases line up with TRBD1. The CDR3 is 16 amino acids. Germline lookup yields CDR1 LNHNV and CDR2 YYDKDF (reference sequence). V lost 2 bases, J lost 4 bases, and 6 bases stayed unmatched. The CDR3 is CATSRNPGTGADTQYF. For the CDR3, the DNA is TGTGCCACCAGCAGAAACCCCGGGACAGGGGCAGATACGCAGTATTTT. The variable domain in full, completed from reference TRBV15 and TRBJ2-3, reads DAMVIQNPRYQVTQFGKPVTLSCSQTLNHNVMYWYQQKSSQAPKLLFHYYDKDFNNEADTPDNFQSRRPNTSFCFLDIRSPGLGDTAMYLCATSRNPGTGADTQYFGPGTRLTVL.

The genes are TRBV5-5 and TRBJ1-1, with 8 bases identical to TRBD1. Germline V gene sequence: CDR1 SGHKS, CDR2 YYEKEE (reference sequence). The V gene end was trimmed by 1 base and the J gene end by 5 bases; junction bases not matched to a gene: 4. This CDR3 has 14 residues. The CDR3 DNA is TGTGCCAGCAGCTTGAACAGGGGGTTTACTGAAGCTTTCTTT. Translated: CASSLNRGFTEAFF. Based on the CDR3 plus reference TRBV5-5 and TRBJ1-1, the full variable domain is DAGVTQSPTHLIKTRGQQVTLRCSPISGHKSVSWYQQVLGQGPQFIFQYYEKEERGRGNFPDRFSARQFPNYSSELNVNALLLGDSALYLCASSLNRGFTEAFFGQGTRLTVV.

V usage is TRBV19 and J usage is TRBJ2-2, with no clear D. CDR3 length: 11 residues. V shed 8 bases and J shed 3 bases, with 4 bases lying between them. Germline values: CDR1 LNHDA, CDR2 SQIVND (reference sequence). The CDR3 nucleotides read TGTGCCAGTGGGTACACCGGGGAGCTGTTTTTT. It yields the protein CASGYTGELFF.

This clonotype was counted between two and nine times. The chain couples TRBV5-1 to TRBJ2-7; 9 nucleotides line up with TRBD1. With 4 bases clipped from V and 3 bases from J, the junction kept 11 bases outside the gene matches. The CDR3 is 16 amino acids. Per the germline V gene, CDR1 is SGHRS and CDR2 is YFSETQ. The CDR3 DNA sequence: TGCGCCAGCAGCCCTATATCAGGACAGGGGTTCTACGAGCAGTACTTC. It encodes CASSPISGQGFYEQYF.

This clonotype was seen a few times. V usage is TRBV4-3 and J usage is TRBJ2-2, with 16 bases aligning to TRBD2. Germline assignment: CDR1 LGHNA and CDR2 YSLEER. Germline trimming cut 5 bases from V and 5 bases from J; bases unmatched to any gene: 14. This CDR3 comprises 20 residues. This CDR3 reads CASSANRVSGLAGGTGELFF. The DNA of the CDR3 is TGCGCCAGCAGCGCAAATCGCGTCTCGGGACTAGCGGGAGGGACCGGGGAGCTGTTTTTT.

The sample holds a few counts of this clonotype. This chain joins TRBV7-9 and TRBJ2-7; TRBD1 aligns across 11 bases. Germline values: CDR1 SEHNR, CDR2 FQNEAQ (reference sequence). The V gene end was trimmed by 6 bases and the J gene end by 3 bases; junction bases not matched to a gene: 7. The CDR3 totals 15 residues. This CDR3 is CASSQMGQGGYEQYF. The CDR3 DNA reads as TGTGCCAGCAGTCAAATGGGACAGGGGGGCTACGAGCAGTACTTC.

This clonotype was found a few times. The genes are TRBV18 and TRBJ2-1, with D possibly TRBD1 on 6 matching bases. Germline loops: CDR1 KGHSH, CDR2 LQKENI. Trimming took 3 bases from V and 4 from J, leaving 7 bases between them. The CDR3 sequence is 13 residues long. CDR3 nucleotides: TGTGCCAGCTCACCTCAGGGGTACAATGAGCAGTTCTTC. This codes for CASSPQGYNEQFF.

This clonotype was counted only a few times. The V call is TRBV24-1, the J call TRBJ1-2; D is uncertain. V was cut by 11 bases and J by 1 base, with 13 bases left in between. CDR1 KGHDR and CDR2 SFDVKD come from the germline V gene. The CDR3 loop spans 13 amino acids. The CDR3 reads CASRAVVNYGYTF. CDR3 nucleotides: TGTGCCAGTCGCGCAGTGGTTAACTATGGCTACACCTTC.

The chain uses TRBV6-1 and TRBJ2-7; D not resolved. V lost 2 bases, J lost 2 bases, and 10 bases lay in between. This CDR3 spans 14 amino acids. Germline CDR1 and CDR2: MNHNS and SASEGT. This chain's CDR3 is CASSEPGRAYEQYF. DNA of the CDR3: TGTGCCAGCAGTGAACCAGGACGGGCCTACGAGCAGTACTTC.

This clonotype was counted a few times. The chain uses TRBV7-9 and TRBJ2-7, with TRBD2 as a possible D gene (6 bases). Trimming removed 6 bases at V and 4 bases at J, with 19 bases between. The CDR3 totals 15 residues. In germline, CDR1 is SEHNR, CDR2 FQNEAQ (reference sequence). This chain's CDR3 is CASRPDSGEVYEQYF. For the CDR3, the DNA is TGTGCCAGCAGGCCCGATAGTGGGGAGGTATACGAGCAGTACTTC.

The chain uses TRBV10-3 and TRBJ2-7, with 11 bases matching TRBD1. CDR3 size: 13 residues. With V trimmed by 8 bases and J by 4 bases, 4 bases remained unmatched. The germline gives CDR1 ENHRY, CDR2 SYGVKD. CDR3 DNA sequence: TGTGCCATCTCGGGACAGGGGGAATACGAGCAGTACTTC. It specifies CAISGQGEYEQYF.

The chain uses TRBV5-4 and TRBJ2-5; D is perhaps TRBD1 (5 bases). Trimming removed 4 bases from V and 2 bases from J, with 15 bases in between. The germline V gene encodes CDR1 SGHNT and CDR2 YYREEE (reference sequence). This CDR3 has 15 amino acids. The CDR3 nucleotides read TGTGCCAGCAGCCAGCCAGGGCAGGAACAAGAGACCCAGTACTTC. Its protein is CASSQPGQEQETQYF. The whole variable domain, remainder taken from reference TRBV5-4 and TRBJ2-5, is ETGVTQSPTHLIKTRGQQVTLRCSSQSGHNTVSWYQQALGQGPQFIFQYYREEENGRGNFPPRFSGLQFPNYSSELNVNALELDDSALYLCASSQPGQEQETQYFGPGTRLLVL.

This clonotype was counted a few times. This chain connects TRBV11-2 to TRBJ1-1; D not resolved. Trimming removed 2 bases from V and 4 bases from J, with 11 bases in between. Germline lookup yields CDR1 SGHAT and CDR2 FQNNGV. CDR3 length: 14 residues. CDR3 DNA sequence: TGTGCCAGCAGCTTACACACCCGGGGCACTGAAGCTTTCTTT. It specifies CASSLHTRGTEAFF.